Listed below are T cell receptor beta chains from one sample, sequenced in a study of Graves' ophthalmopathy and Graves' hyperthyroidism. Using its own MiXCR run on the multiplex PCR reads, TCRdb lists one record per CDR3 protein. The sample lists approximately 480,000 distinct CDR3 sequences, over 13% seen once, with roughly 10% in the top ten. Sequences were obtained from blood. These receptors were obtained from a woman in her 30s with Graves' ophthalmopathy. The CDR3 runs from the conserved cysteine through the conserved F or W. A D gene is named only where the DNA matches it firmly. A clone size is listed for some rows: how often the clone was seen (once, few, many), or a class if it is expanded.

v_call,clone_size,j_call,d_call,cdr3_aa,cdr3_nt
TRBV12-3/TRBV12-4,NA,TRBJ1-2,NA,CASSRDNTVLSPF,TGTGCCAGCAGTCGGGACAATACGGTCCTCTCGCCATTC
TRBV30,many,TRBJ1-2,TRBD1,CAWSRQGADWGGYTF,TGTGCCTGGAGCCGACAGGGTGCCGATTGGGGTGGCTACACCTTC
TRBV28,many,TRBJ2-5,NA,CASRRSAYQETQYF,TGTGCCAGCAGGAGGTCAGCATACCAAGAGACCCAGTACTTC
TRBV2,few,TRBJ1-4,NA,CASNRESRNEKLFF,TGTGCCAGCAACCGGGAGTCGCGGAATGAAAAACTGTTTTTT
TRBV30,many,TRBJ2-6,NA,CAWRGSGANVLTF,TGTGCTTGGAGGGGAAGTGGGGCCAACGTCCTGACTTTC
TRBV5-5,NA,TRBJ1-2,TRBD1,CASSISGTANYGYTF,TGTGCCAGCAGCATTTCCGGGACAGCTAACTATGGCTACACCTTC
TRBV6-1,NA,TRBJ2-1,TRBD2,CASSVIAGGRDEQFF,TGTGCCAGCAGTGTTATAGCGGGAGGGAGGGATGAGCAGTTCTTC
TRBV12-3/TRBV12-4,once,TRBJ1-2,NA,CASRNVTENYGYTF,TGTGCCAGCAGGAACGTGACCGAGAACTATGGCTACACCTTC
TRBV12-3/TRBV12-4,many,TRBJ2-2,TRBD1,CASREQGTGELFF,TGTGCCAGCAGGGAACAGGGGACCGGGGAGCTGTTTTTT
TRBV7-8,NA,TRBJ1-2,NA,CASSSRPIGGSGYGYTF,TGTGCCAGCAGCTCTCGTCCAATAGGGGGGTCTGGCTATGGCTACACCTTC
TRBV20-1,few,TRBJ1-1,NA,CSARDIEGEGTEAFF,TGCAGTGCTAGAGATATAGAGGGAGAAGGCACTGAAGCTTTCTTT
TRBV6-1,many,TRBJ1-1,TRBD1,CASRSGTGERAFF,TGTGCCAGCAGATCCGGGACAGGGGAGAGAGCTTTCTTT
TRBV6-2/TRBV6-3,many,TRBJ1-6,TRBD1,CASGTVSSPLHF,TGTGCCAGCGGGACAGTTTCTTCACCCCTCCACTTT
TRBV13,many,TRBJ2-7,TRBD1,CASSFTGGRGYEQYF,TGTGCCAGCAGCTTCACAGGGGGCAGGGGCTACGAGCAGTACTTC
TRBV6-5,few,TRBJ2-7,NA,CASSYPSGFQYF,TGTGCCAGCAGTTACCCCTCTGGATTCCAGTACTTC
TRBV7-9,NA,TRBJ1-1,NA,CASSHMGGSPAFF,TGTGCCAGCAGCCACATGGGGGGGTCCCCCGCTTTCTTT
TRBV6-5,NA,TRBJ2-5,NA,CASSYPFIGGETQYF,TGTGCCAGCAGTTACCCCTTCATAGGGGGAGAGACCCAGTACTTC
TRBV6-5,many,TRBJ2-3,NA,CASSFGTWDTQYF,TGTGCCAGCAGTTTCGGGACGTGGGATACGCAGTATTTT
TRBV18,few,TRBJ2-5,NA,CASSPVGQRVIQESQYF,TGTGCCAGCTCACCAGTCGGCCAGCGGGTTATCCAAGAGTCCCAGTACTTC
TRBV20-1,many,TRBJ1-1,TRBD1,CSAGGQNMNTEAFF,TGCAGTGCCGGGGGACAGAACATGAACACTGAAGCTTTCTTT
TRBV24-1,many,TRBJ2-2,TRBD1,CATRGTGDITGELFF,TGTGCCACCAGGGGGACAGGGGATATCACCGGGGAGCTGTTTTTT
TRBV28,once,TRBJ1-5,NA,CASTPLRGVYSNQPQHF,TGTGCCAGCACCCCTCTCCGGGGGGTCTATAGCAATCAGCCCCAGCATTTT
TRBV10-3,many,TRBJ2-5,NA,CAIRRPISETQYF,TGTGCCATCAGACGACCGATTTCAGAGACCCAGTACTTC
TRBV28,NA,TRBJ1-1,TRBD1,CASSMGQGARNTEAFF,TGTGCCAGCAGTATGGGACAGGGGGCCAGGAACACTGAAGCTTTCTTT
TRBV27,many,TRBJ2-5,TRBD2,CASSLGGRGRTQYF,TGTGCCAGCAGTTTAGGCGGGAGAGGCCGGACCCAGTACTTC
TRBV5-4,many,TRBJ2-7,NA,CASSLEAGEGYEQYF,TGTGCCAGCAGCTTGGAGGCAGGGGAAGGCTACGAGCAGTACTTC
TRBV6-5,many,TRBJ2-2,TRBD2,CASSYSGGRVAGELFF,TGTGCCAGCAGTTACTCTGGCGGGAGGGTTGCCGGGGAGCTGTTTTTT
TRBV2,many,TRBJ2-7,TRBD1,CASSIYTGGEQYF,TGTGCCAGCAGTATCTACACAGGGGGCGAGCAGTACTTC
TRBV10-3,many,TRBJ1-5,TRBD1,CAISRTGEDNQPQHF,TGTGCCATCAGCCGGACAGGGGAAGACAATCAGCCCCAGCATTTT
TRBV2,NA,TRBJ2-7,NA,CASGRRYEQYF,TGTGCCAGCGGGCGGAGGTACGAGCAGTACTTC
TRBV4-2,many,TRBJ2-5,TRBD2,CASSQLTSGGLDQETQYF,TGTGCCAGCAGCCAACTGACTAGCGGGGGGCTCGACCAAGAGACCCAGTACTTC
TRBV28,few,TRBJ2-2,TRBD1,CASSLMTGEPGELLF,TGTGCCAGCAGTTTGATGACAGGGGAGCCCGGGGAGCTGCTTTTT
TRBV5-1,many,TRBJ1-1,NA,CASSSAQGNTEAFF,TGCGCCAGCAGCTCGGCCCAGGGTAACACTGAAGCTTTCTTT
TRBV20-1,many,TRBJ1-5,NA,CSASIRLSNQPQHF,TGCAGTGCTAGTATTAGACTTAGCAATCAGCCCCAGCATTTT
TRBV10-3,many,TRBJ2-5,NA,CAISEAGVQETKYF,TGTGCCATCAGTGAAGCTGGGGTACAAGAGACCAAGTACTTC
TRBV5-1,many,TRBJ2-7,TRBD2,CASSQGLAFLYEQYF,TGCGCCAGCAGCCAGGGACTAGCGTTCCTCTACGAGCAGTACTTC
TRBV28,many,TRBJ2-7,NA,CASRRTGFESEQYF,TGTGCCAGCAGACGTACAGGGTTTGAAAGCGAGCAGTACTTC
TRBV19,NA,TRBJ2-7,NA,CASSTGRLGYEQYF,TGTGCCAGTAGTACGGGCCGGCTGGGCTACGAGCAGTACTTC
TRBV6-1,many,TRBJ2-5,NA,CASSETSIDGETQYF,TGTGCCAGCAGTGAAACGAGTATCGATGGGGAGACCCAGTACTTC
TRBV6-5,many,TRBJ2-5,NA,CASSSIGQETQYF,TGTGCCAGCAGTTCTATAGGCCAAGAGACCCAGTACTTC
TRBV20-1,many,TRBJ1-6,NA,CSARVEGGDSPLHF,TGCAGTGCTAGAGTTGAGGGAGGGGATTCACCCCTCCACTTT
TRBV6-1,many,TRBJ1-2,TRBD1,CASSTGDLGYGYTF,TGTGCCAGCAGTACAGGGGATCTGGGCTATGGCTACACCTTC
TRBV12-3/TRBV12-4,many,TRBJ2-7,NA,CASSPEGFTFYEQYF,TGTGCCAGCAGTCCAGAAGGGTTCACCTTCTACGAGCAGTACTTC
TRBV5-1,many,TRBJ1-1,NA,CASEKGGKNTEAFF,TGCGCCAGCGAAAAGGGAGGGAAGAACACTGAAGCTTTCTTT
TRBV2,many,TRBJ2-7,TRBD1,CASRSGQSYEQYF,TGTGCCAGCAGGTCGGGACAGTCCTACGAGCAGTACTTC
TRBV7-8,many,TRBJ1-3,NA,CASSLAPGLSGNTIYF,TGTGCCAGCAGCTTAGCCCCAGGACTCTCTGGAAACACCATATATTTT
TRBV12-3/TRBV12-4,many,TRBJ2-1,TRBD2,CASSLDAGVAHNEQFF,TGTGCCAGCAGTTTAGATGCGGGGGTCGCCCACAATGAGCAGTTCTTC
TRBV20-1,many,TRBJ1-1,NA,CSARERADRIEAFF,TGCAGTGCTAGAGAAAGGGCGGACAGAATTGAAGCTTTCTTT